These 14 T cell receptor beta chains originate from one sample sequenced in a study of blood T cell repertoires in COVID-19. Clones were read by immunoSEQ multiplex PCR, and TCRdb kept only the in-frame ones, dropping some. The data show about 190,000 clones, 85% to 90% seen once. Sequenced material: peripheral blood. These receptors were taken from a man in his forties or fifties with acute or convalescent COVID-19.

V is TRBV5-1 and J is TRBJ1-4; 8 bases agree with TRBD1. The junction had 7 bases not matched to a gene; V was cut back by 4 bases and J by 2 bases. The CDR3 contains 16 residues. Germline CDR1 and CDR2: SGHRS and YFSETQ. CDR3 DNA: TGCGCCAGCAGCCCCCGGGACAGGACGACTAATGAAAAACTGTTTTTT. Protein: CASSPRDRTTNEKLFF.

The chain combines TRBV28 with TRBJ2-7; D uncertain. This CDR3 has 13 amino acids. V lost 5 bases to trimming and J lost 0 bases, with 8 bases between them. CDR1 MDHEN and CDR2 SYDVKM come from the germline V gene. The CDR3 DNA reads TGTGCCAGCAGTACAACCCCCTCCTACGAGCAGTACGTC. Protein product: CASSTTPSYEQYV.

The chain couples TRBV29-1 to TRBJ2-7; 9 bases map to TRBD1. This CDR3 spans 13 amino acids. CDR1 and CDR2 from the germline V gene are SQVTM and ANQGSEA. V lost 7 bases, J lost 1 base, and 5 bases stayed unmatched. The CDR3 DNA reads TGCAGCGGCGGACAGGGGTTTTCCTACGAGCAGTACTTC. The encoded protein is CSGGQGFSYEQYF.

The chain is built from TRBV27 and TRBJ2-1; TRBD1 aligns across 9 bases. V shed 2 bases, J shed 7 bases, and the junction held 18 bases outside the gene matches. Germline values: CDR1 MNHEY, CDR2 SMNVEV (reference sequence). The CDR3 is made up of 19 amino acids. The CDR3 reads CASSLRLRQGEGVMNEQFF. For the CDR3, the DNA is TGTGCCAGCAGTTTACGCCTCAGACAGGGGGAAGGGGTAATGAATGAGCAGTTCTTC.

The CDR3: CASSQGRRVRDEQFF. As DNA, the CDR3 is TGCGCCAGCAGCCAAGGACGGCGGGTGCGGGATGAGCAGTTCTTC. The J gene is TRBJ2-1, the V gene TRBV4-1, with a tentative D call TRBD2 (5 bases). Trimming cost V 1 base and J 8 bases, with 15 bases left between them. Germline CDR1 reads MGHRA; CDR2 reads YSYEKL. This CDR3 is 15 amino acids long.

The chain couples TRBV11-2 to TRBJ1-6; a weak D match, TRBD1 (5 bases). Trimming stripped 5 bases from V and 6 bases from J, with 14 bases between. Germline V CDR1 and CDR2: SGHAT, FQNNGV. This CDR3 comprises 15 residues. The CDR3 DNA reads TGTGCCAGCAGCCAGGGTATAGGTCCTAATTCACCCCTCCACTTT. It encodes CASSQGIGPNSPLHF.

V is TRBV19 and J is TRBJ1-5; 12 bases fit TRBD1. V shed 5 bases and J 7 bases; nucleotides not matched to a gene: 3. The CDR3 has 14 residues. Germline V gene data show CDR1 as LNHDA and CDR2 as SQIVND (reference sequence). In nucleotides, the CDR3 is TGTGCCAGTAGTGGGACAGGGGGCGTCCAGCCCCAGCATTTT. Translation gives CASSGTGGVQPQHF.

The rearrangement links TRBV11-2 to TRBJ1-4; 9 positions match TRBD1. Germline lookup yields CDR1 SGHAT and CDR2 FQNNGV. This CDR3 region has 14 residues. V lost 5 bases to trimming and J lost 7 bases; unmatched junction nucleotides: 5. The CDR3 loop reads CASSTPGQGEKLFF. The CDR3 DNA reads TGTGCCAGCAGCACACCGGGACAGGGTGAAAAACTGTTTTTT.

V gene TRBV15 combines with J gene TRBJ2-7, with 7 bases that match TRBD1. The J segment lost 3 bases and the V segment lost 1 base, leaving 6 bases of the junction unmatched. The CDR3 covers 15 residues. In germline, CDR1 is LNHNV, CDR2 YYDKDF (reference sequence). The CDR3 region has the DNA TGTGCCACCAGCAGAGTTGGCGACAGGGTCTACGAGCAGTACTTC. Its translation: CATSRVGDRVYEQYF.

The chain joins TRBV24-1 to TRBJ2-5; 9 positions match TRBD2. Per germline, CDR1 KGHDR and CDR2 SFDVKD. The junction had 3 bases not matched to a gene; V was cut back by 10 bases and J by 1 base. CDR3 length: 13 amino acids. The CDR3 is CATGSGGQETQYF. CDR3 bases: TGTGCCACGGGTAGCGGGGGCCAAGAGACCCAGTACTTC.

This clone came up once. The CDR3 sequence: CAISEITGGQEAFF. In DNA, the CDR3 is TGTGCCATCAGTGAGATTACAGGGGGTCAAGAAGCTTTCTTT. The gene calls are TRBV10-3 and TRBJ1-1; 8 bases are shared with TRBD1. The CDR3 loop spans 14 amino acids. Unmatched junction bases numbered 7, after V lost 2 bases and J lost 8 bases. Germline V gene sequence: CDR1 ENHRY, CDR2 SYGVKD.

The J gene is TRBJ2-2, the V gene TRBV6-4; D unclear. This CDR3 has 13 amino acids. V dropped 1 base and J dropped 4 bases, with 4 bases sitting between them. From germline, CDR1 is MRHNA and CDR2 SNTAGT. The CDR3 loop is CASSDYGTGELFF. The CDR3 DNA sequence: TGTGCCAGCAGTGACTACGGCACCGGGGAGCTGTTTTTT.

V and J are TRBV9 and TRBJ2-7, with no clear D. The germline V gene has CDR1 SGDLS and CDR2 YYNGEE. This CDR3 has 13 residues. The V end lost 0 bases, the J end lost 3 bases, and 7 bases lay between the germline ends. CDR3 sequence: CASSVEDNYEQYV. In nucleotides, the CDR3 is TGTGCCAGCAGCGTAGAAGACAACTACGAGCAGTACGTC.

This clone was recorded only once. The rearrangement uses TRBV19 and TRBJ1-5; the D gene is possibly TRBD1 (5 bases). With 0 bases removed from V and 4 bases from J, the gap between germline ends came to 13 bases. The CDR3 runs to 16 residues. The V gene's germline CDR1 is LNHDA and CDR2 SQIVND (reference sequence). For the CDR3, the DNA is TGTGCCAGTAGTATAGATACCAGGGCCCTTAATCAGCCCCAGCATTTT. It specifies CASSIDTRALNQPQHF. The full variable domain, its missing parts supplied by reference TRBV19 and TRBJ1-5, is DGGITQSPKYLFRKEGQNVTLSCEQNLNHDAMYWYRQDPGQGLRLIYYSQIVNDFQKGDIAEGYSVSREKKESFPLTVTSAQKNPTAFYLCASSIDTRALNQPQHFGDGTRLSIL.